The 31 T cell receptor beta chains below come from one sample, sequenced in a study of T cells in Graves' hyperthyroidism and ophthalmopathy. It was RNA transcripts that yielded the amplified TCR beta CDR3 regions. Using the HTBI primer set, a first-round RT-PCR was run on the TCR CDR3. TCRdb re-derived calls from the multiplex PCR reads in MiXCR, one entry per CDR3 protein. The table lists roughly 510,000 distinct CDR3 sequences, over 35% of them singletons. Sample: peripheral blood or thyroid tissue (not recorded which). These receptor sequences come from an adult woman with Graves' disease, either hyperthyroidism or ophthalmopathy (not recorded which).

This clonotype was seen repeatedly, ten times or more. The chain recombines TRBV4-2 with TRBJ1-5, with 10 positions matching TRBD1. This CDR3 has 16 residues. Germline CDR1 LGHNA, CDR2 YNFKEQ. The V segment lost 1 base and the J segment 5 bases; nucleotides outside the gene matches: 5. As DNA, the CDR3 is TGTGCCAGCAGCCAAGCCCCTGACAGGGGGCATCAGCCCCAGCATTTT. Its protein product is CASSQAPDRGHQPQHF.

The sample holds many counts of this clonotype. This CDR3 reads CASSLTTGTGGYGYTF. The DNA of the CDR3 is TGCGCCAGCAGCCTGACGACAGGGACGGGTGGCTATGGCTACACCTTC. The V gene is TRBV5-1, the J gene TRBJ1-2; 7 nucleotides match TRBD1. This CDR3 is 16 amino acids long. Losses at the gene ends were 4 bases for V and 4 bases for J; bases not matched to a gene: 13. The germline CDR1 and CDR2 sequences are SGHRS and YFSETQ.

A note on this clonotype: A much larger clone sits a single nucleotide away, making a read error possible. V gene TRBV27 combines with J gene TRBJ1-6; D is unresolved. Germline loops: CDR1 MNHEY, CDR2 SMNVEV (reference sequence). There are 12 residues in the CDR3. CDR3 protein: CASSFPGSPLYF. CDR3 DNA sequence: TGTGCCAGCAGTTTCCCAGGTTCACCCCTCTACTTT.

Ten or more counts support this clonotype. The chain recombines TRBV11-2 with TRBJ2-7, with D possibly TRBD2 on 5 matching bases. This CDR3 contains 15 residues. Trimming cost V 5 bases and J 0 bases, with 14 bases left between them. CDR1 SGHAT and CDR2 FQNNGV come from the germline V gene. CDR3 coding DNA: TGTGCCAGCAGCCCGGGGTACCCCATCTCCTACGAGCAGTACTTC. Amino acid sequence: CASSPGYPISYEQYF.

The chain combines TRBV19 with TRBJ2-7, with 12 nucleotides matching TRBD1. The germline gives CDR1 LNHDA, CDR2 SQIVND (reference sequence). Trimming cost V 5 bases and J 6 bases; bases outside gene matches: 20. The CDR3 extends over 19 amino acids. CDR3 bases: TGTGCCAGTAGTGAGCCCGGGACAGGGGGCCTCGGCTACCCCTCCGAGCAGTACTTC. It specifies CASSEPGTGGLGYPSEQYF.

This clonotype was counted only a few times. The V gene is TRBV15, the J gene TRBJ1-6; 8 bases line up with TRBD1. Losses at the gene ends were 5 bases for V and 8 bases for J; bases not matched to a gene: 5. CDR1 is LNHNV, CDR2 YYDKDF, per germline (reference sequence). The CDR3 covers 14 residues. The CDR3 reads CATSVDRDYSPLHF. The CDR3 nucleotides are TGTGCCACCAGCGTGGACAGGGATTATTCACCCCTCCACTTT.

This clonotype was observed at least ten times. J is TRBJ1-1 and V is TRBV7-8; a possible D gene is TRBD1 (5 bases). CDR3 size: 14 residues. Germline V gene data show CDR1 as SGHVS and CDR2 as FQNEAQ. V was shortened by 4 bases and J by 9 bases, with 18 bases between the two germline ends. CDR3 nucleotide sequence: TGTGCCAGCAGCTCACTCGGGGGGTCCAGAAAAGCTTTCTTT. Translation: CASSSLGGSRKAFF.

This clonotype was seen repeatedly, ten times or more. The chain is built from TRBV7-9 and TRBJ1-2, with D possibly TRBD1 on 6 matching bases. The CDR3 contains 15 residues. Germline V gene lookup returns CDR1 SEHNR and CDR2 FQNEAQ (reference sequence). V lost 5 bases to trimming and J lost 4 bases, with 17 bases between them. The CDR3, as DNA: TGTGCCAGCAGCCCTCCCGCGGGGGCCAGCTATGGCTACACCTTC. Amino acids: CASSPPAGASYGYTF.

The V gene is TRBV10-1, the J gene TRBJ1-1; D remains unclear. The V gene lost 3 bases and the J gene lost 6 bases, with 11 bases spanning the gap. Looked up from germline, CDR1 is WNHNN and CDR2 is SYGVQD (reference sequence). The CDR3 totals 13 residues. CDR3 bases: TGCGCCAGCAGTGACAGGCTTTACCCTGAAGCTTTCTTT. It codes for CASSDRLYPEAFF.

This clonotype turned up a few times. The V gene is TRBV29-1, the J gene TRBJ2-7; D remains ambiguous. V shed 7 bases and J shed 4 bases, with 11 bases lying between them. CDR3 length equals 11 residues. CDR1 SQVTM and CDR2 ANQGSEA come from the germline V gene. The CDR3 loop reads CSAGGDYEQYF. CDR3 nucleotides: TGCAGCGCTGGTGGGGATTACGAGCAGTACTTC.

This clonotype was found many times. The chain combines TRBV7-6 with TRBJ2-2; D gene unclear. Trimming removed 3 bases at V and 4 bases at J, with 3 bases between. The CDR3 is 12 residues long. Germline V CDR1 and CDR2: SGHVS, FNYEAQ. This chain's CDR3 is CASSLSTGELFF. CDR3 bases: TGTGCCAGCAGCTTGTCCACCGGGGAGCTGTTTTTT. The entire variable domain, with the rest obtained from reference TRBV7-6 and TRBJ2-2, is as follows: GAGVSQSPRYKVTKRGQDVALRCDPISGHVSLYWYRQALGQGPEFLTYFNYEAQQDKSGLPNDRFSAERPEGSISTLTIQRTEQRDSAMYRCASSLSTGELFFGEGSRLTVL.

As regards this clonotype: A read error may account for a junction end that differs from germline. The CDR3 is CASSQGPRTESEAFF. The DNA of the CDR3 is TGCGCCAGCAGCCAAGGGCCCCGAACCGAGTCTGAAGCTTTCTTT. The chain employs TRBV7-2 and TRBJ1-1, with no clear D. Germline V gives CDR1 SGHTA, CDR2 FQGNSA. This CDR3 has 15 amino acids.

This clonotype was recorded at least ten times. V usage is TRBV20-1 and J usage is TRBJ2-2; TRBD1 matches at 8 bases. Germline V gene data show CDR1 as DFQATT and CDR2 as SNEGSKA (reference sequence). The CDR3 loop spans 16 amino acids. V gave up 2 bases and J gave up 3 bases; unmatched junction bases: 8. The CDR3 DNA sequence: TGCAGTGCTAGAAGGCAGGGGGCTTCGCACACCGGGGAGCTGTTTTTT. Its translation is CSARRQGASHTGELFF.

With regard to this clonotype: Possible read error: a much larger clone is one base away. The J gene is TRBJ2-2, the V gene TRBV20-1; possible D gene TRBD2, 6 bases. Germline CDR1 reads DFQATT; CDR2 reads SNEGSKA (reference sequence). There are 14 residues in the CDR3. Here the CDR3 reads CSALTGTRGGELSF. The CDR3 DNA reads TGCAGTGCCCTCACTGGAACCCGGGGCGGGGAGCTGTCTTTT.

The chain recombines TRBV7-2 with TRBJ2-7; 9 bases agree with TRBD2. The DNA end is a closer match to TRBJ2-1, so the J assignment may be wrong. Germline V gives CDR1 SGHTA, CDR2 FQGNSA. The CDR3 runs to 16 residues. The CDR3 region is CASSPQSSGTHNEQFF. CDR3 nucleotides: TGTGCCAGCAGCCCCCAGTCTAGCGGGACCCACAATGAGCAGTTCTTC.

This chain connects TRBV7-6 to TRBJ2-5, with unresolved D. The germline V gene encodes CDR1 SGHVS and CDR2 FNYEAQ. The CDR3 covers 13 residues. Trimming stripped 8 bases from V and 5 bases from J, with 15 bases between. The CDR3 region is CASSAPLGETQYF. CDR3 coding DNA: TGTGCCAGCTCAGCCCCCCTTGGGGAGACCCAGTACTTC.

This clonotype was detected only a few times. The chain links TRBV20-1 to TRBJ1-1, with D unclear. The V end lost 6 bases, the J end lost 3 bases, and 17 bases lay between the germline ends. Looked up from germline, CDR1 is DFQATT and CDR2 is SNEGSKA (reference sequence). The CDR3 contains 14 residues. The CDR3 sequence: CSAPTSTMDTEAFF. As DNA, the CDR3 is TGCAGTGCGCCGACCAGCACGATGGACACTGAAGCTTTCTTT.

The chain couples TRBV10-1 to TRBJ2-5; a weak D match, TRBD1 (5 bases). This CDR3 region has 13 residues. CDR1 and CDR2 (germline): WNHNN, SYGVQD (reference sequence). Trimming removed 7 bases from V and 4 bases from J, with 13 bases in between. This CDR3 is CASTRTMGETQYF. In nucleotides, the CDR3 is TGCGCCAGCACTCGGACAATGGGAGAGACCCAGTACTTC.

This clonotype was observed a single time. The chain employs TRBV5-4 and TRBJ2-7, with TRBD2 identical over 10 bases. J gave up 3 bases and V 0 bases, and 6 bases lay outside the gene matches. The V gene's germline CDR1 is SGHNT and CDR2 YYREEE (reference sequence). The CDR3 length is 16 residues. The CDR3 DNA follows: TGTGCCAGCAGCTTGGGTGTAGCGGGAGGTATCTACGAGCAGTACTTC. Its protein product is CASSLGVAGGIYEQYF.

This clonotype was seen ten or more times. The genes are TRBV6-2 or TRBV6-3 and TRBJ2-2; D is uncertain. Germline CDR1 and CDR2: MNHEY and SVGEGT. Trimming left V 0 bases short and J 7 bases short, with 6 bases between. The CDR3 runs to 13 residues. CDR3 coding DNA: TGTGCCAGCAGTTACTCGGGGAACGGGGAGCTGTTTTTT. Translated: CASSYSGNGELFF.

This clonotype was detected only once. The genes are TRBV7-9 and TRBJ1-5; a possible D gene is TRBD1 (5 bases). The V and J ends lost 4 bases and 9 bases respectively, with 10 bases between them. Germline V gene lookup returns CDR1 SEHNR and CDR2 FQNEAQ (reference sequence). This CDR3 contains 12 residues. The CDR3 here is CASSSDGGPQHF. CDR3 nucleotide sequence: TGTGCCAGCAGCTCTGACGGGGGGCCCCAGCATTTT.

Concerning this clonotype itself: Sequence at one end of the junction differs from germline and may be a read error. This CDR3 reads CASSLGSSGGEQFF. The CDR3 nucleotides read TGTGCCAGCAGCTTAGGAAGCTCGGGGGGGGAGCAGTTTTTT. V gene TRBV7-2 combines with J gene TRBJ2-2, with 8 bases that match TRBD2. CDR1 and CDR2 from the germline V gene are SGHTA and FQGNSA. This CDR3 spans 14 amino acids.

This clonotype was seen many times. V and J are TRBV20-1 and TRBJ1-4; unclear D gene. This CDR3 spans 13 amino acids. CDR1 is DFQATT, CDR2 SNEGSKA, per germline (reference sequence). V was clipped by 5 bases and J by 3 bases, with 10 bases between them. The CDR3 bases are TGCAGTGCTCGCGGGATGTCTAATGAAAAACTGTTTTTT. Translating gives CSARGMSNEKLFF.

The V call is TRBV7-2, the J call TRBJ2-5, with 7 bases lining up with TRBD1. Per the germline V gene, CDR1 is SGHTA and CDR2 is FQGNSA. The CDR3 consists of 14 residues. The junction had 3 bases not matched to a gene; V was cut back by 3 bases and J by 2 bases. CDR3 loop: CASSFRTGQETQYF. CDR3 DNA: TGTGCCAGCAGCTTCAGGACAGGTCAAGAGACCCAGTACTTC.

The chain carries TRBV29-1 and TRBJ1-5, with 7 positions matching TRBD1. This CDR3 has 13 amino acids. The ends lost 5 bases at V and 3 bases at J; junction bases unmatched: 4. Germline lookup yields CDR1 SQVTM and CDR2 ANQGSEA. The CDR3 here is CSVSTGYNQPQHF. DNA for the CDR3: TGCAGCGTTTCGACAGGGTACAATCAGCCCCAGCATTTT.

This clonotype has ten or more counts. The chain links TRBV4-1 to TRBJ2-5; no definite D call. The length of the CDR3 is 13 residues. The germline V and J ends were trimmed by 3 bases and 3 bases, with 8 bases remaining between them. CDR1 and CDR2 from the germline V gene are MGHRA and YSYEKL. In nucleotides, the CDR3 is TGCGCCAGCAGCCAGATGACGGAAGAGACCCAGTACTTC. This codes for CASSQMTEETQYF.

The chain combines TRBV15 with TRBJ1-1; 7 positions agree with TRBD1. The CDR3 has 13 residues. Germline V gene data show CDR1 as LNHNV and CDR2 as YYDKDF (reference sequence). Trimming took 6 bases from V and 3 from J; bases not matched to a gene: 4. The CDR3 nucleotides read TGTGCCACCAGGGACAGGCGGGACACTGAAGCTTTCTTT. This encodes CATRDRRDTEAFF.

About this clonotype itself: Germline and junction disagree at one end, which may indicate a read error. The V gene is TRBV10-1, the J gene TRBJ2-2; D perhaps matches TRBD2 (5 bases). The CDR3 sequence is 10 residues long. The germline V gene has CDR1 WNHNN and CDR2 SYGVQD (reference sequence). CDR3 sequence: CASSESGSLF. CDR3 bases: TGCGCCAGCAGTGAGTCGGGGAGCCTATTT.

Ten or more counts support this clonotype. This sequence joins TRBV2 and TRBJ2-2; D assignment may be TRBD1 or TRBD2 (5 bases each). V lost 4 bases and J 11 bases, leaving 14 bases between the germline ends. Germline CDR1 and CDR2: SNHLY and FYNNEI. The CDR3 has 13 residues. The CDR3 region is CASSGDRGTELFF. In DNA, the CDR3 is TGTGCCAGCAGTGGAGATCGGGGCACCGAGCTGTTTTTT.

This clonotype was seen repeatedly, ten times or more. J is TRBJ2-7 and V is TRBV7-6, with 10 bases that match TRBD2. This CDR3 region has 16 residues. The germline CDR1 and CDR2 sequences are SGHVS and FNYEAQ. The trim removed 1 base at V and 3 bases at J, leaving 6 bases unmatched. CDR3 DNA sequence: TGTGCCAGCAGCTTAGGACTAGCGGGCAACAACTACGAGCAGTACTTC. It translates to CASSLGLAGNNYEQYF.

This clonotype showed up just a few times. The chain links TRBV7-9 to TRBJ2-7, with 12 bases that match TRBD1. The CDR3 has 14 amino acids. Trimming removed 7 bases from V and 5 bases from J; junction bases left unmatched: 6. Germline CDR1 is SEHNR and CDR2 is FQNEAQ (reference sequence). The CDR3 is CASIGTGGFHEQYF. As DNA, the CDR3 is TGTGCCAGCATCGGGACAGGGGGCTTCCACGAGCAGTACTTC.